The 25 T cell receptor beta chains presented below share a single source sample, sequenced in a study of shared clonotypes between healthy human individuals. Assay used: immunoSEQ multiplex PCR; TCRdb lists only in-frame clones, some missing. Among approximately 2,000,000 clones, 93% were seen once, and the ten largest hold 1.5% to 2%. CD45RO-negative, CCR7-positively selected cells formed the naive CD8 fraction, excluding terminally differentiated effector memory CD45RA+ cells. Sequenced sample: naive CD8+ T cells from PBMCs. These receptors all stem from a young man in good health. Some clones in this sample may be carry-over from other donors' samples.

This CDR3 reads CASSLVMNTEAFF. The CDR3 DNA reads as TGTGCCAGCAGTCTCGTAATGAACACTGAAGCTTTCTTT. The chain uses TRBV6-5 and TRBJ1-1; D call uncertain. Germline values: CDR1 MNHEY, CDR2 SVGAGI. V was pared by 5 bases and J by 0 bases, with 7 bases between. This CDR3 comprises 13 residues.

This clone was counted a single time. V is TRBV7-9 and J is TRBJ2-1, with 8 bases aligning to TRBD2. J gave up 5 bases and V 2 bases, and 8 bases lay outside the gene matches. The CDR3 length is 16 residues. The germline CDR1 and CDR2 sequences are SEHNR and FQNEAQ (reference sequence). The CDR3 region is CASSLWASGWNNEQFF. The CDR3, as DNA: TGTGCCAGCAGCTTATGGGCTAGCGGGTGGAACAATGAGCAGTTCTTC.

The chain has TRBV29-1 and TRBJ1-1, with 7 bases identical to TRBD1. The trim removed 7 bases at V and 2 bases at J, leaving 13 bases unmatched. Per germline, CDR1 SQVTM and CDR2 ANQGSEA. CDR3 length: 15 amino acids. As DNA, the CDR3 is TGCAGCGCCCTAACAGGGGCCCGAACCAACACTGAAGCTTTCTTT. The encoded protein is CSALTGARTNTEAFF.

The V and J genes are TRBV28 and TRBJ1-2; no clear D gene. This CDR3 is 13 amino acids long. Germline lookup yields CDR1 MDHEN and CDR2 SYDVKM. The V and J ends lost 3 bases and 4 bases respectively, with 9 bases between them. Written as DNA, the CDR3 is TGTGCCAGCAGTTTCCAGGCGTTCTATGGCTACACCTTC. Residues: CASSFQAFYGYTF.

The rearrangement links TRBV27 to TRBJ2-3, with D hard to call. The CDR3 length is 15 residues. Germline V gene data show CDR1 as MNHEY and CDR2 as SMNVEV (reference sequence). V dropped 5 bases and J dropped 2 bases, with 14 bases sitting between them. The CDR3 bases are TGTGCCAGCAGTGCATGGCCGAACTACACAGATACGCAGTATTTT. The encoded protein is CASSAWPNYTDTQYF.

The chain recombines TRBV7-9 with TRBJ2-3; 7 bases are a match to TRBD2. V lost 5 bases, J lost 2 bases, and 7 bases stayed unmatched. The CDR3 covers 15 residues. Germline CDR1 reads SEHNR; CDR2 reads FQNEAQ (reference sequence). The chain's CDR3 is CASSLPGLNTDTQYF. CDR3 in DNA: TGTGCCAGCAGCCTGCCGGGACTAAACACAGATACGCAGTATTTT.

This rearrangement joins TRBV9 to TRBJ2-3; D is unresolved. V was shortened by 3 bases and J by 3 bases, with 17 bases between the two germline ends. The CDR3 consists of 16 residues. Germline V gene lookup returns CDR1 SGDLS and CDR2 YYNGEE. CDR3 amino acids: CASSAEGRYLTDTQYF. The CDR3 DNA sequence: TGTGCCAGCAGCGCCGAAGGAAGGTATCTGACAGATACGCAGTATTTT.

The chain's CDR3 is CASSLDLPSLAGGPAGELFF. CDR3 sequence (DNA): TGTGCCAGCAGCTTAGATCTCCCTTCACTAGCGGGAGGGCCGGCCGGGGAGCTGTTTTTT. The V call is TRBV11-2, the J call TRBJ2-2; the match to TRBD2 covers 13 bases. V shed 0 bases, J shed 6 bases, and the junction held 13 bases outside the gene matches. Per the germline V gene, CDR1 is SGHAT and CDR2 is FQNNGV. The CDR3 runs 20 residues.

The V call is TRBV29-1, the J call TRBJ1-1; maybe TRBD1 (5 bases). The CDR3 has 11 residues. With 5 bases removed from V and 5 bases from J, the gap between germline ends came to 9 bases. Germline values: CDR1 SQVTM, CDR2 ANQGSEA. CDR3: CSVLQVTEAFF. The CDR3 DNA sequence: TGCAGCGTTTTACAGGTTACTGAAGCTTTCTTT. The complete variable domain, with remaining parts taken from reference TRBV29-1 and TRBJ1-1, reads SAVISQKPSRDICQRGTSLTIQCQVDSQVTMMFWYRQQPGQSLTLIATANQGSEATYESGFVIDKFPISRPNLTFSTLTVSNMSPEDSSIYLCSVLQVTEAFFGQGTRLTVV.

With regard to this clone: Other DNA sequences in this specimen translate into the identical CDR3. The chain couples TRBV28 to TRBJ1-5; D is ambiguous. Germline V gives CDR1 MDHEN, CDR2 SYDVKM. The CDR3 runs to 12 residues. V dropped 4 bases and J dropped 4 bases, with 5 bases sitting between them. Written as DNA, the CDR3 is TGTGCCAGCAGTTACGGGAATCAGCCCCAGCATTTT. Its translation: CASSYGNQPQHF.

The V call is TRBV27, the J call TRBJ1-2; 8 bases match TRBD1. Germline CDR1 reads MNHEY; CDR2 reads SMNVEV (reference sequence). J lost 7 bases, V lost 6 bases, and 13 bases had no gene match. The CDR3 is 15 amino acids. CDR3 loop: CASSPRTGMSLGYTF. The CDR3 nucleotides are TGTGCCAGCAGCCCCCGGACAGGGATGAGTCTTGGCTACACCTTC.

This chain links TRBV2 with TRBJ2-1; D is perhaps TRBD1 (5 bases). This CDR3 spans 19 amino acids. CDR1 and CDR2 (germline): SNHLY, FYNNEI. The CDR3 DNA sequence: TGTGCGGGCAACGGCCAAAATGAGGCAGGGTCAAAGGGTGGCAATGAGCAGTTCTTC. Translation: CAGNGQNEAGSKGGNEQFF.

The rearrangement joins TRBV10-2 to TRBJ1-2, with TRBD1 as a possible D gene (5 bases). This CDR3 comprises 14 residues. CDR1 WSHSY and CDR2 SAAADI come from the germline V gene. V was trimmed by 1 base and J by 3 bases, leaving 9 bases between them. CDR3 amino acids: CASSEFPGDYGYTF. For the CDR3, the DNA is TGCGCCAGCAGTGAGTTTCCGGGGGACTATGGCTACACCTTC.

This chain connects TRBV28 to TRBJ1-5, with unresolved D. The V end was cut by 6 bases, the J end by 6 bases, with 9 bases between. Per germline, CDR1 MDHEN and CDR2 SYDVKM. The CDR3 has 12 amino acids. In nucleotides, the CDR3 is TGTGCCAGCAGGGTAGGGCTTCAGCCCCAGCATTTT. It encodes CASRVGLQPQHF.

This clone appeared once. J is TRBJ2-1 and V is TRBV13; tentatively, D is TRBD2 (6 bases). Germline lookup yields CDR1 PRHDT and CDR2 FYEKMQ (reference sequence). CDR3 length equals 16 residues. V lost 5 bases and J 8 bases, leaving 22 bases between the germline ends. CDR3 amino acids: CASSHRAVEGVHEQFF. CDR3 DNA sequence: TGTGCCAGCAGCCACCGAGCGGTGGAGGGCGTCCATGAGCAGTTCTTC.

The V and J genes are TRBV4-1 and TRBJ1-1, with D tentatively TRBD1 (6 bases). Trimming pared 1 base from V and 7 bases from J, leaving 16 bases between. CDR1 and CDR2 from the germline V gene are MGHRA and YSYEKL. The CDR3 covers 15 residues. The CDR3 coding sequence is TGCGCCAGCAGCCAAGTAGGGACACTCCGGAGTGAAGCTTTCTTT. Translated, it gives CASSQVGTLRSEAFF.

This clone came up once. The DNA for the CDR3 is TGTGCCAGCAGTTTTAGTAGGTTCTCTGGAAACACCATATATTTT. Translation: CASSFSRFSGNTIYF. This chain links TRBV28 with TRBJ1-3; D ambiguous. V lost 3 bases and J lost 0, with 9 bases in between. In germline, CDR1 is MDHEN, CDR2 SYDVKM. This CDR3 spans 15 amino acids.

The CDR3 DNA reads as TGTGCCAGCAGCGACGTAGGCTACGAGCAGTACTTC. This sequence encodes CASSDVGYEQYF. The rearrangement links TRBV7-2 to TRBJ2-7; no firm D call. The CDR3 contains 12 residues. Trimming took 5 bases from V and 3 from J, leaving 8 bases between them. Germline assignment: CDR1 SGHTA and CDR2 FQGNSA. The full variable domain, completed using reference TRBV7-2 and TRBJ2-7, is GAGVSQSPSNKVTEKGKDVELRCDPISGHTALYWYRQSLGQGLEFLIYFQGNSAPDKSGLPSDRFSAERTGGSVSTLTIQRTQQEDSAVYLCASSDVGYEQYFGPGTRLTVT.

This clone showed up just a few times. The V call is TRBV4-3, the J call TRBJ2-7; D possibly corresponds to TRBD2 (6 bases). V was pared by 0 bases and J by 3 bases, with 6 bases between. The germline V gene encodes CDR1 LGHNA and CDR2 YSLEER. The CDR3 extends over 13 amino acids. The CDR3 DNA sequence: TGCGCCAGCAGCCAAGAGCGGGGCTACGAGCAGTACTTC. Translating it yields CASSQERGYEQYF.

CDR3 region: CASNKDFVWTGELFF. The CDR3 DNA reads as TGTGCCAGCAATAAAGACTTCGTTTGGACCGGGGAGCTGTTTTTT. The chain joins TRBV5-5 to TRBJ2-2; D ambiguous. Germline CDR1 is SGHKS and CDR2 is YYEKEE (reference sequence). V shed 6 bases and J shed 5 bases, with 17 bases lying between them. The CDR3 is 15 residues long.

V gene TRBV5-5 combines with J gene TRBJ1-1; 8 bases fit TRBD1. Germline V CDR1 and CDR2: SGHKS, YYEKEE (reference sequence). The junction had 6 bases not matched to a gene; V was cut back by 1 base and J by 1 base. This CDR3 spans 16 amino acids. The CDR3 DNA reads TGTGCCAGCAGCTTGTTTATGGGACAGGAGAACACTGAAGCTTTCTTT. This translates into CASSLFMGQENTEAFF.

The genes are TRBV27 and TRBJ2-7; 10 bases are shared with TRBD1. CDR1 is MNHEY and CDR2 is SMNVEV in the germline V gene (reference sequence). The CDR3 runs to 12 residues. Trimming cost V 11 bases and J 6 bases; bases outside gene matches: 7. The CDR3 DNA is TGTGCCTCCCGACAGGGGGCCGTCGAGCAGTACTTC. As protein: CASRQGAVEQYF.

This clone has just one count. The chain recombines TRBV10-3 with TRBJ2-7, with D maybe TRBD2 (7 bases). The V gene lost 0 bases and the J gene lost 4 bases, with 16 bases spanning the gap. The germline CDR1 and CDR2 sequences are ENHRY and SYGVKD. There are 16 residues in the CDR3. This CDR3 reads CAISESRGGSGYEQYF. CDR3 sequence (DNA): TGTGCCATCAGTGAGTCTCGCGGGGGCTCTGGGTACGAGCAGTACTTC.

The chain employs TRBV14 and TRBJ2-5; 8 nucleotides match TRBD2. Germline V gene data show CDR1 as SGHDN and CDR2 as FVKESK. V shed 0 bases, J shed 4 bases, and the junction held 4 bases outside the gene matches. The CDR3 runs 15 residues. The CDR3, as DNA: TGTGCCAGCAGCCAAGATACGGGAGGGAGAGAGACCCAGTACTTC. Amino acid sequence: CASSQDTGGRETQYF.

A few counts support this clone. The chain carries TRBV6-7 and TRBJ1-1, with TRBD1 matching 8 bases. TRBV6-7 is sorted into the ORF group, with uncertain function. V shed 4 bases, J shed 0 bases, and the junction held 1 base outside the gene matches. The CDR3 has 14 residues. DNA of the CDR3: TGTGCCAGCAGTTCAGGGGGCTTGAACACTGAAGCTTTCTTT. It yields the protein CASSSGGLNTEAFF.